Following are 17 T cell receptor beta chains from one sample sequenced in a study of T cell responses to AZD1222 COVID-19 vaccine. Method: immunoSEQ multiplex PCR; TCRdb's copy keeps in-frame clones and lacks some. Here the sample spans 100,000 to 150,000 clones, 89% being singletons. Here the sequenced sample was peripheral blood, taken on day 0 of AZD1222 vaccination. These receptors came from an adult in good health.

The count of this clone is one. The chain couples TRBV7-2 to TRBJ1-4; TRBD1 matches at 8 bases. This CDR3 contains 15 residues. Germline assignment: CDR1 SGHTA and CDR2 FQGNSA. The ends lost 5 bases at V and 4 bases at J; junction bases unmatched: 6. For the CDR3, the DNA is TGTGCCAGCAGCACCGGACAGGGACATAATGAAAAACTGTTTTTT. Translated, it gives CASSTGQGHNEKLFF. Filled out from reference TRBV7-2 and TRBJ1-4, the complete variable domain reads GAGVSQSPSNKVTEKGKDVELRCDPISGHTALYWYRQSLGQGLEFLIYFQGNSAPDKSGLPSDRFSAERTGGSVSTLTIQRTQQEDSAVYLCASSTGQGHNEKLFFGSGTQLSVL.

The V and J genes are TRBV3-1 (or the pseudogene TRBV3-2) and TRBJ2-1, with D perhaps being TRBD1 or TRBD2 (7 bases each). This CDR3 region has 16 residues. Germline loops: CDR1 LGHDT, CDR2 YNNKEL (reference sequence). The ends were cut back, 0 bases at V and 7 bases at J, with 16 bases in the middle. This CDR3 is CASSQDRGGSLNEQFF. In DNA, the CDR3 is TGTGCCAGCAGCCAAGACAGGGGGGGTAGCCTTAATGAGCAGTTCTTC.

The genes are TRBV6-6 and TRBJ1-5; D is ambiguous. The CDR3 spans 23 residues. Germline V gene sequence: CDR1 MNHNY, CDR2 SVGAGI (reference sequence). V gave up 6 bases and J gave up 2 bases, with 38 bases separating them. The CDR3 loop reads CASSSVFGPFGGGRWGGNQPQHF. CDR3 DNA sequence: TGTGCCAGCAGCTCCGTGTTCGGCCCCTTCGGTGGAGGGCGTTGGGGAGGCAATCAGCCCCAGCATTTT.

This clone was seen many times. CDR3 coding DNA: TGTGCCAGCAGATTGGGGTCCCGGGGGGCCCTCCACTTT. Encoded protein: CASRLGSRGALHF. This chain uses TRBV6-5 with TRBJ1-6; D is perhaps TRBD1 (5 bases). V was pared by 6 bases and J by 14 bases, with 17 bases between. The CDR3 length is 13 residues. CDR1 is MNHEY and CDR2 is SVGAGI in the germline V gene.

The chain couples TRBV5-1 to TRBJ1-4; a weak D match, TRBD1 (5 bases). The CDR3 consists of 14 residues. Per the germline V gene, CDR1 is SGHRS and CDR2 is YFSETQ. The V and J ends lost 3 bases and 7 bases respectively, with 13 bases between them. In nucleotides, the CDR3 is TGCGCCAGCAGCTGGACAACCCAAGGTGAAAAACTGTTTTTT. The encoded protein is CASSWTTQGEKLFF.

This clone occurred once. Here the CDR3 DNA reads TGTGCCAGCAGTTACTCAGAGAAATCCAAAGCTTTCTTT. Translating gives CASSYSEKSKAFF. The rearrangement joins TRBV6-6 to TRBJ1-1; D call uncertain. There are 13 residues in the CDR3. The V and J ends lost 0 bases and 9 bases respectively, with 11 bases between them. Germline V lookup: CDR1 MNHNY, CDR2 SVGAGI (reference sequence).

The V and J genes are TRBV19 and TRBJ1-5; the match to TRBD1 covers 7 bases. V shed 3 bases, J shed 1 base, and the junction held 6 bases outside the gene matches. The CDR3 spans 16 residues. Germline V gene lookup returns CDR1 LNHDA and CDR2 SQIVND (reference sequence). The CDR3 region has the DNA TGTGCCAGTAGTATCACAGGACAGGCGAGCAATCAGCCCCAGCATTTT. This sequence encodes CASSITGQASNQPQHF.

The chain joins TRBV13 to TRBJ2-7; no reliable D call. Germline CDR1 and CDR2: PRHDT and FYEKMQ (reference sequence). This CDR3 spans 12 amino acids. V lost 3 bases to trimming and J lost 0 bases, with 3 bases between them. DNA of the CDR3: TGTGCCAGCAGCTTTAGCTCCTACGAGCAGTACTTC. It specifies CASSFSSYEQYF.

The gene calls are TRBV4-1 and TRBJ1-5; D is possibly TRBD1 (5 bases). CDR3 size: 16 residues. V lost 0 bases, J lost 5 bases, and 14 bases lay in between. The germline gives CDR1 MGHRA, CDR2 YSYEKL. This chain's CDR3 is CASSQDGQGEHQPQHF. The DNA of the CDR3 is TGCGCCAGCAGCCAAGATGGCCAGGGTGAACATCAGCCCCAGCATTTT.

The J gene is TRBJ2-7, the V gene TRBV28; 7 bases are shared with TRBD1. Germline V gives CDR1 MDHEN, CDR2 SYDVKM. This CDR3 contains 14 residues. The trim removed 8 bases at V and 4 bases at J, leaving 11 bases unmatched. This CDR3 is CASAWRRQGYEQYF. In nucleotides, the CDR3 is TGTGCCAGCGCCTGGCGGCGACAGGGATACGAGCAGTACTTC. Variable domain in full (rest from reference TRBV28 and TRBJ2-7): DVKVTQSSRYLVKRTGEKVFLECVQDMDHENMFWYRQDPGLGLRLIYFSYDVKMKEKGDIPEGYSVSREKKERFSLILESASTNQTSMYLCASAWRRQGYEQYFGPGTRLTVT.

This clone was seen once. V usage is TRBV4-1 and J usage is TRBJ2-5, with 9 bases lining up with TRBD1. From germline, CDR1 is MGHRA and CDR2 YSYEKL. The V segment lost 0 bases and the J segment 7 bases; nucleotides outside the gene matches: 12. The CDR3 covers 17 residues. This CDR3 reads CASSQERGQGRFVTQYF. CDR3 sequence (DNA): TGCGCCAGCAGCCAAGAGAGGGGACAGGGACGCTTTGTGACCCAGTACTTC.

The CDR3 DNA reads TGTGCCAGTAGTATTACGTGGGGGTATTCACCCCTCCACTTT. Translating gives CASSITWGYSPLHF. The rearrangement joins TRBV19 to TRBJ1-6; perhaps TRBD1 as D (5 bases). Germline V CDR1 and CDR2: LNHDA, SQIVND (reference sequence). The length of the CDR3 is 14 residues. Trimming cost V 3 bases and J 8 bases, with 11 bases left between them.

The rearrangement joins TRBV5-1 to TRBJ2-2; D remains ambiguous. The CDR3 contains 15 residues. Germline CDR1 and CDR2: SGHRS and YFSETQ. V was cut by 0 bases and J by 1 base, with 7 bases left in between. The CDR3 sequence: CASSLGPVNTGELFF. The CDR3 DNA sequence: TGCGCCAGCAGCTTGGGACCAGTGAACACCGGGGAGCTGTTTTTT.

The chain joins TRBV7-3 to TRBJ2-1; D possibly corresponds to TRBD2 (5 bases). This CDR3 is 12 amino acids long. V was clipped by 5 bases and J by 7 bases, with 9 bases between them. Germline V CDR1 and CDR2: SGHTA, FQGTGA. CDR3 loop: CASSHPGNEQFF. CDR3 nucleotide sequence: TGTGCCAGCAGCCACCCGGGAAATGAGCAGTTCTTC.

The chain joins TRBV10-3 to TRBJ2-3; a possible D gene is TRBD1 (6 bases). This CDR3 spans 17 amino acids. Germline loops: CDR1 ENHRY, CDR2 SYGVKD. The V end lost 0 bases, the J end lost 5 bases, and 18 bases lay between the germline ends. CDR3 in amino acids: CAISESADSESGDTQYF. In nucleotides, the CDR3 is TGTGCCATCAGTGAGTCTGCGGACAGTGAGTCAGGAGATACGCAGTATTTT.

The rearrangement joins TRBV4-1 to TRBJ1-2, with TRBD1 matching 7 bases. The V and J ends lost 0 bases and 4 bases, in that order; junction bases with no gene match: 11. This CDR3 region has 17 residues. The germline gives CDR1 MGHRA, CDR2 YSYEKL. The chain's CDR3 is CASSQEWPGGSVYGYTF. The CDR3 region has the DNA TGCGCCAGCAGCCAAGAGTGGCCAGGGGGATCGGTCTATGGCTACACCTTC.

The chain has TRBV5-1 and TRBJ2-1; no definite D call. CDR3 size: 16 residues. Germline CDR1 SGHRS, CDR2 YFSETQ. The V gene lost 0 bases and the J gene lost 7 bases, with 17 bases spanning the gap. The CDR3: CASSLAERTFSNEQFF. The DNA of the CDR3 is TGCGCCAGCAGCTTGGCCGAACGGACCTTTTCGAATGAGCAGTTCTTC.